These 2 T cell receptor beta chains originate from one sample sequenced in a study of blood T cells in healthy people across ages. Combining a sample-barcoded 5' primer with a J-beta primer mix, a second PCR ran for about 6 to 11 cycles. Each CDR3 protein is one row after TCRdb ran MiXCR on the 5' RACE reads. This table holds about 970,000 distinct CDR3 sequences, roughly 51% found once. The source material was blood. These receptors all stem from a woman aged 55-69 years in good health.

The chain recombines TRBV6-6 with TRBJ2-1; 11 bases match TRBD2. This CDR3 has 15 residues. CDR1 is MNHNY and CDR2 is SVGAGI in the germline V gene (reference sequence). V was pared by 8 bases and J by 6 bases, with 9 bases of the junction left unmatched. The CDR3, as DNA: TGTGCCAGCCGAGCGGGGACTAGCGGAGCCAATGAGCAGTTCTTC. Amino acid sequence: CASRAGTSGANEQFF.

This chain joins TRBV20-1 and TRBJ2-1; 8 nucleotides match TRBD2. This CDR3 is built from 15 residues. V was clipped by 0 bases and J by 4 bases; unmatched bases: 5. CDR1 and CDR2 (germline): DFQATT, SNEGSKA (reference sequence). The CDR3 nucleotides are TGCAGTGCTAGAGATTCCCGGGGGGGATACAATGAGCAGTTCTTC. This sequence encodes CSARDSRGGYNEQFF.